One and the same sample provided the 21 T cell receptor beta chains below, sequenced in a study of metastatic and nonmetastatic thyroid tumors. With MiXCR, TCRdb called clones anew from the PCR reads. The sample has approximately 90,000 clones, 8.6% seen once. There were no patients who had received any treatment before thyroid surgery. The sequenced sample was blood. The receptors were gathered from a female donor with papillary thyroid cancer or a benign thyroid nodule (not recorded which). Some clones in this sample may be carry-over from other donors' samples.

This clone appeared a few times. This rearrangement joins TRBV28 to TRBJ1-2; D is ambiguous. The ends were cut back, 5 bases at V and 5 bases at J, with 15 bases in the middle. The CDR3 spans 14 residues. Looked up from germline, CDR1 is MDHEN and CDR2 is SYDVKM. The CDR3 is CASSTMQEGYGYTF. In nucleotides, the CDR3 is TGTGCCAGCAGTACCATGCAAGAAGGGTATGGCTACACCTTC.

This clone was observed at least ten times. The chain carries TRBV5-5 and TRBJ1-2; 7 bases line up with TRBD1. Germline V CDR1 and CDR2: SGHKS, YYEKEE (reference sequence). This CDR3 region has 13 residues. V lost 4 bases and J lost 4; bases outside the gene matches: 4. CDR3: CASSEQGLYGYTF. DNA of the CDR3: TGTGCCAGCAGCGAACAGGGGCTCTATGGCTACACCTTC.

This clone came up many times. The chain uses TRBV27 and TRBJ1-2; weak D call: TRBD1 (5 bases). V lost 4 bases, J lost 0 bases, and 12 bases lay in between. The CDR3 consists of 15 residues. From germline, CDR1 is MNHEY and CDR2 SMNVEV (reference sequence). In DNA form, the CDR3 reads TGTGCCAGCAGTTCTGGGGCGAATTCTAACTATGGCTACACCTTC. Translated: CASSSGANSNYGYTF.

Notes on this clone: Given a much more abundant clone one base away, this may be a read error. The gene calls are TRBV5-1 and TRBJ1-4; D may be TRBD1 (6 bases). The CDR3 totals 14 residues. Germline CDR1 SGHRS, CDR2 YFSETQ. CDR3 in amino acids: CASTSDSTNEKLSF. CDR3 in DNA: TGCGCCAGCACCTCGGACAGCACTAATGAAAAACTGTCTTTT. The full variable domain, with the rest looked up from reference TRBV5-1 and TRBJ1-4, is KAGVTQTPRYLIKTRGQQVTLSCSPISGHRSVSWYQQTPGQGLQFLFEYFSETQRNKGNFPGRFSGRQFSNSRSEMNVSTLELGDSALYLCASTSDSTNEKLSFGSGTQLSVL.

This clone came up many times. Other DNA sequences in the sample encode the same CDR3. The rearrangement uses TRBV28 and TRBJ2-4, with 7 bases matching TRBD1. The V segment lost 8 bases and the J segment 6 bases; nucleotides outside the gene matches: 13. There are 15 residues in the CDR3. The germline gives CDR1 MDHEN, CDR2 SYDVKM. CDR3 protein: CASAPRGQNRNIQYF. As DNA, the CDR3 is TGTGCCAGCGCCCCCCGGGGACAGAACAGAAACATTCAGTACTTC.

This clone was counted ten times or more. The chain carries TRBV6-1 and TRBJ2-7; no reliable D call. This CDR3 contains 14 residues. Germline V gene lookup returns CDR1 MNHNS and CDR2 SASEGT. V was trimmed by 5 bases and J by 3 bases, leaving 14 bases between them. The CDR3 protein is CASSTWLGGYEQYF. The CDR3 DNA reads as TGTGCCAGCAGTACCTGGTTAGGTGGCTACGAGCAGTACTTC.

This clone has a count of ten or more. CDR3 in amino acids: CASSEMVGRYGYTF. The CDR3 DNA reads TGTGCCAGCAGTGAAATGGTAGGGAGGTATGGCTACACCTTC. V is TRBV2 and J is TRBJ1-2, with D uncertain. Germline assignment: CDR1 SNHLY and CDR2 FYNNEI. The CDR3 has 14 amino acids. V dropped 2 bases and J dropped 5 bases, with 12 bases sitting between them.

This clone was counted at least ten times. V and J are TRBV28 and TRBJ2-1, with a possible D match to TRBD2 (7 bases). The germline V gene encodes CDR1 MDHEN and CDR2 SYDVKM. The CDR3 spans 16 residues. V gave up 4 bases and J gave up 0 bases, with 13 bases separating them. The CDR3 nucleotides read TGTGCCAGCAGTTCTGAGGGGGGGAACTCCTACAATGAGCAGTTCTTC. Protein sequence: CASSSEGGNSYNEQFF.

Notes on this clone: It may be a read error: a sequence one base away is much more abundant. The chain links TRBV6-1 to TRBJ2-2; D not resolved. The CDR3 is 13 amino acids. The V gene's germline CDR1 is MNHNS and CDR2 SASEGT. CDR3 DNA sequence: TGTGCCAGCAGTGACGGCTACACCTGGGAGCTGTTTTTT. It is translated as CASSDGYTWELFF.

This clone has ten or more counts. CDR3 DNA: TGTGCCAGCAGTGAAGGCAGGGATTATGGCTACACCTTC. Translation: CASSEGRDYGYTF. The rearrangement links TRBV2 to TRBJ1-2; tentative D call: TRBD1 (5 bases). The ends were cut back, 1 base at V and 5 bases at J, with 8 bases in the middle. Germline V lookup: CDR1 SNHLY, CDR2 FYNNEI. CDR3 size: 13 residues.

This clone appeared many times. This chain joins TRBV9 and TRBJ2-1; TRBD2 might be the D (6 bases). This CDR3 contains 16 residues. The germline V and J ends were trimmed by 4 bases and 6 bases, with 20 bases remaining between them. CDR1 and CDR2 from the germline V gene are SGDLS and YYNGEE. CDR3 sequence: CASSSLDYAEFNEQFF. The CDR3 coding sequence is TGTGCCAGCAGCTCCTTGGACTATGCGGAGTTCAATGAGCAGTTCTTC.

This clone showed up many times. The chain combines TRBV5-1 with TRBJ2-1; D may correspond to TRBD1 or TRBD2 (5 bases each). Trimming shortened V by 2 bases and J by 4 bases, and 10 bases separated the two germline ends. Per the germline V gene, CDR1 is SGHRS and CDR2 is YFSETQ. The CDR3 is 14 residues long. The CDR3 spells CASSLGTVYNEQFF. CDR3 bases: TGCGCCAGCAGCTTAGGGACCGTATACAATGAGCAGTTCTTC.

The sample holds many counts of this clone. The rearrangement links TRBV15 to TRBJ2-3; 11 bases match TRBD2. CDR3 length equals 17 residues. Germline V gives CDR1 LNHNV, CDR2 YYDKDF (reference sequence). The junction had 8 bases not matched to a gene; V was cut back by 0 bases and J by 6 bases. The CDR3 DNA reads TGTGCCACCAGCAGAGATTTGGCTAGCGGGGGGTCGGATACGCAGTATTTT. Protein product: CATSRDLASGGSDTQYF. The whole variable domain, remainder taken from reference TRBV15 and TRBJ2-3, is DAMVIQNPRYQVTQFGKPVTLSCSQTLNHNVMYWYQQKSSQAPKLLFHYYDKDFNNEADTPDNFQSRRPNTSFCFLDIRSPGLGDTAMYLCATSRDLASGGSDTQYFGPGTRLTVL.

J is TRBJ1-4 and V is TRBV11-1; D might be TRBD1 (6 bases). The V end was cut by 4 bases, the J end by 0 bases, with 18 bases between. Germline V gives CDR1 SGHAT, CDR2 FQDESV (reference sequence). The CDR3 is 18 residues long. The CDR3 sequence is CASSSRQQGGATNEKLFF. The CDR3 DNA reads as TGTGCCAGCAGCTCCAGACAACAGGGTGGGGCAACTAATGAAAAACTGTTTTTT.

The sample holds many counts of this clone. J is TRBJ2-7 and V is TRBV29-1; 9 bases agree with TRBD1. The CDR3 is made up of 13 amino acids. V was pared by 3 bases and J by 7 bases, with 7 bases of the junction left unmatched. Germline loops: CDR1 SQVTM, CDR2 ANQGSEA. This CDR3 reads CSVEVGTGQEQYF. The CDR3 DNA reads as TGCAGCGTTGAGGTCGGGACAGGGCAAGAGCAGTACTTC.

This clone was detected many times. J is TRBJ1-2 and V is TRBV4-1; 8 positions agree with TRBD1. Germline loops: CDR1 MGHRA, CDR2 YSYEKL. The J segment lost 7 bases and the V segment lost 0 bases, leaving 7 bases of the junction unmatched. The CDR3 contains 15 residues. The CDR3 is CASSQDPTGGVGYTF. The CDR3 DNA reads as TGCGCCAGCAGCCAAGATCCAACAGGGGGAGTTGGCTACACCTTC.

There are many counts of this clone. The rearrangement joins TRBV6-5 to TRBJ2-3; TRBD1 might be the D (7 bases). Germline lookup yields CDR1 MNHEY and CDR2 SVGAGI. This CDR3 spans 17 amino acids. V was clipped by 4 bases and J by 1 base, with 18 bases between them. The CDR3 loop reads CASSSLPQGGGTDTQYF. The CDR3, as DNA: TGTGCCAGCAGTTCTCTACCCCAGGGGGGAGGCACAGATACGCAGTATTTT.

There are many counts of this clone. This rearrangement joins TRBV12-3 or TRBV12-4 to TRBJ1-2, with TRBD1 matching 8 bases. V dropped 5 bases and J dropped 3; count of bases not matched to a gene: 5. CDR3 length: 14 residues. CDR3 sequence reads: CASSARDRYYGYTF. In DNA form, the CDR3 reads TGTGCCAGCAGTGCGAGGGACAGGTACTATGGCTACACCTTC.

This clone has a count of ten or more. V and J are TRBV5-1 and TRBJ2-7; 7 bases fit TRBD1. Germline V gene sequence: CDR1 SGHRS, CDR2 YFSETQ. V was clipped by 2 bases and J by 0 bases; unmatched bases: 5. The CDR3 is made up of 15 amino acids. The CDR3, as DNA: TGCGCCAGCAGCTTAGACGGGACAGCCTCCTACGAGCAGTACTTC. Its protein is CASSLDGTASYEQYF. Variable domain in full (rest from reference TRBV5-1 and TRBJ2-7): KAGVTQTPRYLIKTRGQQVTLSCSPISGHRSVSWYQQTPGQGLQFLFEYFSETQRNKGNFPGRFSGRQFSNSRSEMNVSTLELGDSALYLCASSLDGTASYEQYFGPGTRLTVT.

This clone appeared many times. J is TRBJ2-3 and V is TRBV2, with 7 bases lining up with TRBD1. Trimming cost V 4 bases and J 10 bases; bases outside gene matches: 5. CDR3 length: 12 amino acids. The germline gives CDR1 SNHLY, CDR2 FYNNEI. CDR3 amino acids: CASSGQGWPQYF. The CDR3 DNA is TGTGCCAGCAGTGGACAGGGCTGGCCGCAGTATTTT. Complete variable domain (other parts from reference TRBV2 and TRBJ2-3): EPEVTQTPSHQVTQMGQEVILRCVPISNHLYFYWYRQILGQKVEFLVSFYNNEISEKSEIFDDQFSVERPDGSNFTLKIRSTKLEDSAMYFCASSGQGWPQYFGPGTRLTVL.

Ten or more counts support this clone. The CDR3 sequence is CASSGEGRSYEQYF. The CDR3 DNA follows: TGTGCCAGCAGTGGAGAGGGTCGCTCCTACGAGCAGTACTTC. The genes are TRBV2 and TRBJ2-7; D may be TRBD2 (5 bases). The CDR3 contains 14 residues. V was shortened by 4 bases and J by 0 bases, with 10 bases between the two germline ends. CDR1 SNHLY and CDR2 FYNNEI come from the germline V gene.